These 16 T cell receptor beta chains came from one sample sequenced in a study of cytomegalovirus exposure and HLA in healthy donors. This PCR relied on a set of 60 Vbeta primers and 13 Jbeta primers. Method: immunoSEQ multiplex PCR; TCRdb's copy keeps in-frame clones and lacks some. The sample holds some 220,000 clones, about 80% seen once. Sequencing was performed on PBMCs. The receptors derive from a woman between 55 and 75 years old in good health and CMV-seropositive.

This chain links TRBV5-1 with TRBJ1-2, with a weak D call TRBD1 (6 bases). V shed 4 bases and J shed 4 bases, with 14 bases lying between them. CDR3 length: 14 residues. Germline values: CDR1 SGHRS, CDR2 YFSETQ. In DNA, the CDR3 is TGCGCCAGCAGCCCCTATCTGGGGGCCTATGGCTACACCTTC. Translating gives CASSPYLGAYGYTF.

This chain joins TRBV5-1 and TRBJ2-5; maybe TRBD1 (5 bases). The germline V gene encodes CDR1 SGHRS and CDR2 YFSETQ. V lost 2 bases to trimming and J lost 3 bases, with 11 bases between them. The CDR3 is made up of 14 amino acids. The CDR3 region is CASSFHSREETQYF. The CDR3 DNA reads as TGCGCCAGCAGCTTTCATTCCAGGGAAGAGACCCAGTACTTC.

The genes are TRBV7-3 and TRBJ2-5; tentative D call: TRBD1 (5 bases). V gave up 6 bases and J gave up 5 bases, with 22 bases separating them. Germline loops: CDR1 SGHTA, CDR2 FQGTGA. The CDR3 totals 16 residues. The CDR3, as DNA: TGTGCCAGCAGTCCCCCGTCGGCAGGGCGTTTTGAGACCCAGTACTTC. It yields the protein CASSPPSAGRFETQYF.

The chain combines TRBV6-1 with TRBJ2-7, with TRBD1 matching over 8 bases. Losses at the gene ends were 7 bases for V and 1 base for J; bases not matched to a gene: 12. CDR1 is MNHNS, CDR2 SASEGT, per germline. This CDR3 contains 16 residues. This chain's CDR3 is CASNDPSGQGSYEQYF. The DNA for the CDR3 is TGTGCCAGCAATGACCCTTCAGGACAGGGATCCTACGAGCAGTACTTC.

This rearrangement joins TRBV5-4 to TRBJ1-2; 9 nucleotides line up with TRBD1. This CDR3 has 15 residues. Germline-derived CDR1 and CDR2 are SGHNT and YYREEE (reference sequence). The J segment lost 5 bases and the V segment lost 0 bases, leaving 5 bases of the junction unmatched. For the CDR3, the DNA is TGTGCCAGCAGCTTGGCGGGACAGGGATATTATGGCTACACCTTC. Its protein product is CASSLAGQGYYGYTF.

This clone was picked up a small number of times. The V call is TRBV9, the J call TRBJ1-3; D not resolved. The CDR3 consists of 15 residues. Germline V CDR1 and CDR2: SGDLS, YYNGEE. Trimming took 1 base from V and 0 from J, leaving 8 bases between them. Written as DNA, the CDR3 is TGTGCCAGCAGCGTATTTGCCAGCTCTGGAAACACCATATATTTT. Translated, it gives CASSVFASSGNTIYF.

The V gene is TRBV30, the J gene TRBJ2-3; TRBD2 agrees at 8 bases. The CDR3 has 15 residues. J gave up 0 bases and V 0 bases, and 2 bases lay outside the gene matches. CDR1 GTSNPN and CDR2 SVGIG come from the germline V gene (reference sequence). CDR3 region: CAWSVRGGSTDTQYF. CDR3 sequence (DNA): TGTGCCTGGAGTGTACGGGGGGGAAGCACAGATACGCAGTATTTT.

The rearrangement joins TRBV25-1 to TRBJ2-2, with D unclear. V lost 4 bases and J lost 3, with 6 bases in between. The CDR3 extends over 13 amino acids. CDR1 and CDR2 from the germline V gene are MGHDK and SYGVNS. The CDR3 DNA sequence: TGTGCCAGCAGTGGAGATTACACCGGGGAGCTGTTTTTT. This codes for CASSGDYTGELFF.

The rearrangement joins TRBV5-1 to TRBJ2-2; 9 bases align to TRBD1. Germline CDR1 and CDR2: SGHRS and YFSETQ. V shed 9 bases, J shed 5 bases, and the junction held 8 bases outside the gene matches. This CDR3 region has 14 residues. Written as DNA, the CDR3 is TGCGCCACCAGAGAGGGACAGGGAACCGGGGAGCTGTTTTTT. Protein product: CATREGQGTGELFF.

For the CDR3, the DNA is TGCGCCAGCAGTGACACAGGTTCCGAAGCTTTCTTT. It encodes CASSDTGSEAFF. V and J are TRBV10-2 and TRBJ1-1; weak D call: TRBD1 (5 bases). The CDR3 length is 12 residues. The germline gives CDR1 WSHSY, CDR2 SAAADI. Trimming took off 3 bases at V and 8 bases at J, with 10 bases between the two ends.

This chain links TRBV7-7 with TRBJ2-5, with D perhaps TRBD2 (5 bases). The CDR3 runs to 14 residues. CDR1 and CDR2 from the germline V gene are SSHAT and FNYEAQ (reference sequence). V was clipped by 1 base and J by 2 bases, with 8 bases between them. The CDR3 reads CASSLGTGQETQYF. CDR3 coding DNA: TGTGCCAGCAGCTTAGGGACGGGACAAGAGACCCAGTACTTC.

The gene calls are TRBV28 and TRBJ2-5; TRBD2 matches 7 bases. The CDR3 runs to 15 residues. Germline lookup yields CDR1 MDHEN and CDR2 SYDVKM. The V and J ends lost 6 bases and 4 bases, in that order; junction bases with no gene match: 11. Written as DNA, the CDR3 is TGTGCCAGCAGCCCGAATGCGGGGGAAGGAGAGACCCAGTACTTC. It codes for CASSPNAGEGETQYF.

V and J are TRBV19 and TRBJ2-1; 7 bases are shared with TRBD2. V lost 5 bases and J lost 1; bases outside the gene matches: 8. There are 16 residues in the CDR3. CDR1 is LNHDA, CDR2 SQIVND, per germline (reference sequence). CDR3 nucleotides: TGTGCCAGTAGTGTAGGAGCGGGACCTTCCTACAATGAGCAGTTCTTC. Amino acid sequence: CASSVGAGPSYNEQFF.

The chain is built from TRBV9 and TRBJ2-3; 8 bases are a match to TRBD1. The CDR3 has 15 residues. V shed 0 bases and J 2 bases; nucleotides not matched to a gene: 2. Germline V gene lookup returns CDR1 SGDLS and CDR2 YYNGEE. The CDR3 bases are TGTGCCAGCAGCGTAGAGGGACAGGTCACAGATACGCAGTATTTT. Protein sequence: CASSVEGQVTDTQYF.

Points on this clone: One end of the junction does not line up with germline, which may come from a read error. The V gene is TRBV30, the J gene TRBJ2-3; 7 positions match TRBD1. Germline lookup yields CDR1 GTSNPN and CDR2 SVGIG (reference sequence). CDR3 length equals 18 residues. The CDR3 bases are TGTGCCTGGAGTGTAGGGACAGATCCCTTATCTAGCACAGATATGCAGTATTTT. This translates into CAWSVGTDPLSSTDMQYF.

The rearrangement joins TRBV28 to TRBJ2-2; tentatively, D is TRBD2 (6 bases). Germline V gene lookup returns CDR1 MDHEN and CDR2 SYDVKM. The CDR3 has 13 residues. Trimming shortened V by 7 bases and J by 1 base, and 7 bases separated the two germline ends. In nucleotides, the CDR3 is TGTGCCAGCAAGGAGGGGAACACCGGGGAGCTGTTTTTT. Encoded protein: CASKEGNTGELFF.